A single sample gave rise to the 20 T cell receptor beta chains below, sequenced in a study of tumor-infiltrating lymphocytes in primary liver carcinoma. For each extraction, RNA and DNA were obtained together from approximately 20-30 mg of unsorted bulk tissue. cDNA specific to TCR beta was made from approximately 0.55 ug of total RNA, with a constant-region primer employed for priming. Slightly modified ARM-PCR served as the procedure for the TCR beta libraries. These libraries came from three rounds of nested multiplex PCR. The study ran its first two PCR rounds for approximately 10 cycles each, using TRBV1-TRBV30 forward primers and a C-beta reverse primer. TCRdb re-called the multiplex PCR reads through MiXCR, storing one row per CDR3 protein. The sample includes about 110,000 distinct CDR3 sequences, about 59% of them seen just once. The sequenced material came from liver tumor tissue from sampling region 1. Specified subset: tumor region T1, superior pole. The source is an older woman with primary liver carcinoma and hepatitis B virus infection.

V is TRBV5-4 and J is TRBJ2-4, with 8 bases lining up with TRBD2. The junction had 6 bases not matched to a gene; V was cut back by 4 bases and J by 0 bases. The germline CDR1 and CDR2 sequences are SGHNT and YYREEE (reference sequence). The CDR3 contains 16 residues. CDR3 in DNA: TGTGCCAGCAGCATATACCTAGCGGGAGCCAAAAACATTCAGTACTTC. This sequence encodes CASSIYLAGAKNIQYF.

This clonotype was seen ten or more times. This sequence joins TRBV11-1 and TRBJ2-2, with TRBD2 as a possible D gene (6 bases). CDR1 is SGHAT, CDR2 FQDESV, per germline (reference sequence). V shed 8 bases and J shed 3 bases, with 16 bases lying between them. The CDR3 has 15 residues. The CDR3 bases are TGTGCCAGCGGAAGCCCATTAGCGGACACCGGGGAGCTGTTTTTT. Amino acids: CASGSPLADTGELFF.

A note on this clonotype: A much larger clonotype is one base distant, so this may be a read error. V gene TRBV10-2 combines with J gene TRBJ1-1; 7 nucleotides match TRBD1. Germline values: CDR1 WSHSY, CDR2 SAAADI. This CDR3 spans 13 amino acids. CDR3 loop: CTSITGALTEAFF. CDR3 nucleotide sequence: TGCACCAGCATCACAGGGGCATTAACTGAAGCTTTCTTT.

This clonotype was seen once. The V call is TRBV7-9, the J call TRBJ1-3; 8 bases are shared with TRBD1. Germline CDR1 SEHNR, CDR2 FQNEAQ (reference sequence). The CDR3 consists of 14 residues. Trimming at V came to 4 bases and at J to 4 bases, leaving 3 bases not matched to a gene. The CDR3 here is CASSSGQGGNTIYF. The DNA of the CDR3 is TGTGCCAGCAGCTCCGGACAGGGAGGAAACACCATATATTTT.

In the case of this clonotype: This may be a read error: a much more frequent sequence differs by one nucleotide. CDR3 sequence reads: CSVEERRRSTDTQYF. The CDR3 DNA follows: TGCAGCGTTGAAGAGCGCAGGAGGAGCACAGATACGCAGTATTTT. The chain joins TRBV29-1 to TRBJ2-3, with a weak D call TRBD2 (5 bases). The CDR3 is 15 amino acids. The germline CDR1 and CDR2 sequences are SQVTM and ANQGSEA. Deletions cut 0 bases from V and 0 bases from J, with 10 bases between.

This sequence joins TRBV5-1 and TRBJ1-1; D is undetermined. Per the germline V gene, CDR1 is SGHRS and CDR2 is YFSETQ. Between the trimmed V and J ends, which lost 2 bases and 0 bases, there was a span of 8 bases. The CDR3 spans 14 residues. The CDR3 spells CASSFGSMNTEAFF. In DNA form, the CDR3 reads TGCGCCAGCAGCTTTGGCAGCATGAACACTGAAGCTTTCTTT. Variable domain in full (rest from reference TRBV5-1 and TRBJ1-1): KAGVTQTPRYLIKTRGQQVTLSCSPISGHRSVSWYQQTPGQGLQFLFEYFSETQRNKGNFPGRFSGRQFSNSRSEMNVSTLELGDSALYLCASSFGSMNTEAFFGQGTRLTVV.

Comment on this clonotype: Compared with germline, one end of the junction differs, possibly owing to a read error. This CDR3 is CASSQRYYGQYF. Written as DNA, the CDR3 is TGTGCCAGCAGTCAACGATACTACGGGCAGTACTTC. J is TRBJ2-7 and V is TRBV14; no clear D. Looked up from germline, CDR1 is SGHDN and CDR2 is FVKESK. The CDR3 is made up of 12 amino acids.

This clonotype showed up just once. With a much larger clone just one base away, this may be a read error. The V and J genes are TRBV28 and TRBJ2-7; D remains ambiguous. The CDR3 is 13 residues long. CDR1 is MDHEN and CDR2 is SYDVKM in the germline V gene. This chain's CDR3 is CASHRPGTYEQCF. The CDR3 region has the DNA TGTGCCAGCCACCGACCGGGCACCTACGAGCAGTGCTTC.

To note about this clonotype: In this CDR3 the conserved last residue, phenylalanine or tryptophan, is missing, so a read error is likely. The chain has TRBV5-5 and TRBJ2-5; D uncertain. CDR3 size: 15 residues. Looked up from germline, CDR1 is SGHKS and CDR2 is YYEKEE (reference sequence). CDR3 in amino acids: CASSFGVMNQETQYL. CDR3 coding DNA: TGTGCCAGTAGCTTTGGAGTCATGAACCAAGAGACCCAGTACTTA.

The chain is built from TRBV7-3 and TRBJ2-6; TRBD2 is a possible D gene (5 bases). The V and J ends lost 2 bases and 4 bases respectively, with 9 bases between them. This CDR3 contains 15 residues. The germline CDR1 and CDR2 sequences are SGHTA and FQGTGA. In DNA, the CDR3 is TGTGCCAGCAGCTTAGGAGGTCCCGGGGCCAACGTCCTGACTTTC. Its protein is CASSLGGPGANVLTF.

This clonotype was seen repeatedly, ten times or more. The chain combines TRBV4-1 with TRBJ1-2; unclear D gene. This CDR3 is 16 amino acids long. The germline V gene encodes CDR1 MGHRA and CDR2 YSYEKL. Trimming took off 5 bases at V and 4 bases at J, with 20 bases between the two ends. The CDR3 DNA follows: TGCGCCAGCAGCAGGACGGACCAAGACGGTCTCTATGGCTACACCTTC. Translated, it gives CASSRTDQDGLYGYTF.

With respect to this clonotype: A read error is possible here, since a much larger clone lies one base away. The rearrangement joins TRBV12-3 or TRBV12-4 to TRBJ1-5; tentatively, D is TRBD1 (5 bases). The CDR3 consists of 12 residues. The V gene lost 7 bases and the J gene lost 5 bases, with 9 bases spanning the gap. Here the CDR3 reads CASIQGYQPQHF. CDR3 nucleotides: TGTGCCAGCATTCAGGGTTATCAGCCCCAGCATTTT.

In its sample, this clonotype was seen once. The CDR3 reads CASHSGQRCFNTEAFF. The CDR3 nucleotides read TGTGCCAGCCACTCCGGGCAGCGCTGCTTTAACACTGAAGCTTTCTTT. The chain links TRBV6-1 to TRBJ1-1; no reliable D call. The CDR3 contains 16 residues. Deletions cut 8 bases from V and 2 bases from J, with 21 bases between. CDR1 and CDR2 from the germline V gene are MNHNS and SASEGT.

This clonotype was seen only a few times. This rearrangement joins TRBV30 to TRBJ1-5; 7 nucleotides align to TRBD1. The CDR3 runs 12 residues. Germline trimming cut 3 bases from V and 10 bases from J; bases unmatched to any gene: 6. The germline V gene encodes CDR1 GTSNPN and CDR2 SVGIG (reference sequence). The CDR3 nucleotides read TGTGCCTGGAGCCGCGACAGGGAACCCCAGCATTTT. It codes for CAWSRDREPQHF.

In the case of this clonotype: This may arise from a read error, as a much more abundant clone is one base away. V gene TRBV6-5 combines with J gene TRBJ2-1; a weak D match, TRBD1 (5 bases). The CDR3 spans 17 residues. CDR1 is MNHEY, CDR2 SVGAGI, per germline. V dropped 5 bases and J dropped 5 bases, with 22 bases sitting between them. CDR3: CASSAILDRYDHNEQFF. The CDR3 nucleotides are TGTGCCAGCAGTGCTATCCTTGACAGATACGACCACAATGAGCAGTTCTTC.

CDR3 bases: TGCAGCGTCTTCATATCGGGCTTGGAGACCCAGTACTTC. Translating gives CSVFISGLETQYF. The rearrangement links TRBV29-1 to TRBJ2-5; D is undetermined. The V gene lost 6 bases and the J gene lost 5 bases, with 16 bases spanning the gap. Germline assignment: CDR1 SQVTM and CDR2 ANQGSEA. This CDR3 spans 13 amino acids. The complete variable domain, with remaining parts taken from reference TRBV29-1 and TRBJ2-5, reads SAVISQKPSRDICQRGTSLTIQCQVDSQVTMMFWYRQQPGQSLTLIATANQGSEATYESGFVIDKFPISRPNLTFSTLTVSNMSPEDSSIYLCSVFISGLETQYFGPGTRLLVL.

This clonotype was observed a few times. Since a much larger clone is just one base distant, this may be a read error. The chain joins TRBV4-1 to TRBJ1-2; D might be TRBD1 (6 bases). The CDR3 is 16 residues long. Per the germline V gene, CDR1 is MGHRA and CDR2 is YSYEKL. Written as DNA, the CDR3 is TGCGTCAGCAGCCAACCTCCAAAAACAGGGCGGGATGGCTACACCTTC. Protein: CVSSQPPKTGRDGYTF.

Turning to this clonotype: A clone one base away is much larger, so this may be a read error. V gene TRBV6-5 combines with J gene TRBJ1-5; TRBD1 is a possible D gene (5 bases). CDR1 is MNHEY, CDR2 SVGAGI, per germline. This CDR3 region has 15 residues. The CDR3 DNA reads TGTGCCAGCAGTAAAAACGACAGATTCAATCAGTCCCAGCATTTT. Residues: CASSKNDRFNQSQHF.

This clonotype was counted only a few times. This may be a read error: a much more frequent sequence differs by one nucleotide. The V gene is TRBV29-1, the J gene TRBJ2-3, with D tentatively TRBD1 or TRBD2 (7 bases each). The CDR3 is made up of 14 amino acids. V was cut by 6 bases and J by 4 bases, with 17 bases left in between. From germline, CDR1 is SQVTM and CDR2 ANQGSEA. CDR3 sequence reads: CSVGGWTGSDTQYF. CDR3 DNA sequence: TGCAGCGTCGGGGGGTGGACAGGTTCAGATACGCAGTATTTT.

This rearrangement joins TRBV11-2 to TRBJ2-5; 9 bases line up with TRBD2. In germline, CDR1 is SGHAT, CDR2 FQNNGV. CDR3 size: 15 residues. The junction had 9 bases not matched to a gene; V was cut back by 5 bases and J by 5 bases. The CDR3 DNA sequence: TGTGCCAGCAGCATGGGACTAGCCCCGAGGGAGACCCAGTACTTC. It encodes CASSMGLAPRETQYF.